Shown below are 2 T cell receptor beta chains from a single sample sequenced in a study of blood T cell repertoires in COVID-19 (TCRdb year 2020). Library preparation was by the immunoSEQ multiplex PCR assay. In TCRdb, the immuneACCESS table is reduced to in-frame sequences with V and J assigned. These tables do not hold every clone; where another copy was compared, an unresolved V gene accounts for under half, and the others remain unexplained. This sample gives some 93,000 clones in total; 65% to 90% of them show up just once. The ten largest account for under 4.5% of the sample. The sample was peripheral blood. The receptors originated from a man in his sixties with acute or convalescent COVID-19.

This clone was observed a handful of times. The V gene is TRBV3-1 (or the pseudogene TRBV3-2), the J gene TRBJ2-1; D uncertain. The CDR3 loop spans 13 amino acids. In germline, CDR1 is LGHDT, CDR2 YNNKEL (reference sequence). Trimming took off 1 base at V and 5 bases at J, with 6 bases between the two ends. DNA for the CDR3: TGTGCCAGCAGCCAAGGTCCGGACAATGAGCAGTTCTTC. It encodes CASSQGPDNEQFF.

The rearrangement uses TRBV6-1 and TRBJ2-7; 11 nucleotides align to TRBD1. Trimming at V came to 3 bases and at J to 6 bases, leaving 4 bases not matched to a gene. The CDR3 is made up of 14 amino acids. Per germline, CDR1 MNHNS and CDR2 SASEGT. DNA for the CDR3: TGTGCCAGCAGTGACGGGACAGGGGGGATCGAGCAGTACTTC. Translating it yields CASSDGTGGIEQYF.